This note documents a single TCR beta chain sequence. Profiling relied on immunoSEQ multiplex PCR, and the TCRdb table lists in-frame clones only, not all of them. Among approximately 210,000 clones listed, 70% to 90% were seen once. The data were obtained in a study of blood T cell repertoires in COVID-19. Two negative PCRs, clearance, or symptom resolution had been documented for recovered Cohort 3 donors. The sequence came from a woman under 30 who had recovered from COVID-19. Sequenced: PBMCs or T cells enriched from blood (not recorded which).

Here the CDR3 reads CASSLVAQGYEQYF. CDR3 in DNA: TGTGCCAGCAGCTTGGTCGCACAGGGCTACGAGCAGTACTTC. The chain has TRBV5-6 and TRBJ2-7; D is possibly TRBD1 (6 bases). CDR3 length: 14 amino acids. With 0 bases removed from V and 3 bases from J, the gap between germline ends came to 10 bases. Germline V lookup: CDR1 SGHDT, CDR2 YYEEEE.